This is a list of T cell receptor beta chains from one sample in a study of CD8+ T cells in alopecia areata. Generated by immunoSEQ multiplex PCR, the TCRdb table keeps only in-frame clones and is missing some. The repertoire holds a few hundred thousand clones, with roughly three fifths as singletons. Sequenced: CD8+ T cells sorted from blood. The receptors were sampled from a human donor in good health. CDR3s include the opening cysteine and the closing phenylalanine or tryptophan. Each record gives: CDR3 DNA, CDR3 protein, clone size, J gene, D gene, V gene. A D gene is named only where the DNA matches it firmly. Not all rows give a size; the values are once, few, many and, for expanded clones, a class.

DNA: TGTGCCAGCAGCTGGGACAGAAGTAACACAGATACGCAGTATTTT; CDR3: CASSWDRSNTDTQYF; size: .; J: TRBJ2-3; D: TRBD1; V: TRBV5-6
DNA: TGTGCCAGCAGCGGCTCGGACAGGGTCCATGGCTACACCTTC; CDR3: CASSGSDRVHGYTF; size: few; J: TRBJ1-2; D: TRBD1; V: TRBV7-9
DNA: TGCGCCAGCAGCGGGAAAGGTGAGCAGTTCTTC; CDR3: CASSGKGEQFF; size: .; J: TRBJ2-1; D: .; V: TRBV5-1
DNA: TGTGCCAGCAGTCCGGAACCATACTACGAGCAGTACTTC; CDR3: CASSPEPYYEQYF; size: .; J: TRBJ2-7; D: .; V: TRBV27
DNA: TGTGCCAGCAGCGTAGCCGGGGGGGCTGCGGATACGCAGTATTTT; CDR3: CASSVAGGAADTQYF; size: few; J: TRBJ2-3; D: TRBD2; V: TRBV9
DNA: TGTGCCTGGAGTGCGGCGTGGACAGATACGCAGTATTTT; CDR3: CAWSAAWTDTQYF; size: .; J: TRBJ2-3; D: .; V: TRBV30
DNA: TGCGCCAGCGCAATCCGGGACCGGATGGATACGCAGTATTTT; CDR3: CASAIRDRMDTQYF; size: .; J: TRBJ2-3; D: .; V: TRBV5-1
DNA: TGCGCCAGCAGCCAAGGGCAACAGCCGCCCTACGAGCAGTACTTC; CDR3: CASSQGQQPPYEQYF; size: .; J: TRBJ2-7; D: .; V: TRBV4-1
DNA: TGCGCCAGCAGCCGTGGGGCCGAGGACACTGAAGCTTTCTTT; CDR3: CASSRGAEDTEAFF; size: few; J: TRBJ1-1; D: .; V: TRBV4-1
DNA: TGCGCCAGCAGCCACCAATACACAGATACGCAGTATTTT; CDR3: CASSHQYTDTQYF; size: .; J: TRBJ2-3; D: .; V: TRBV4-1
DNA: TGTGCCAGCAGCTTGGAGGGGAATGAGCAGTTCTTC; CDR3: CASSLEGNEQFF; size: few; J: TRBJ2-1; D: .; V: TRBV5-4
DNA: TGCAGCGTTGGCGGGGACTCCTACGAGCAGTACTTC; CDR3: CSVGGDSYEQYF; size: .; J: TRBJ2-7; D: .; V: TRBV29-1
DNA: TGTGCCAGCAGCGACTTGGACAATGAGCAGTTCTTC; CDR3: CASSDLDNEQFF; size: .; J: TRBJ2-1; D: .; V: TRBV6-5
DNA: TGCGCCAGCAGCCAAGAGCACAGGGGGGTCTATGGCTACACCTTC; CDR3: CASSQEHRGVYGYTF; size: .; J: TRBJ1-2; D: TRBD1; V: TRBV4-1
DNA: TGTGCCAGCAGTTTACGGGGCAGGGACTATGGCTACACCTTC; CDR3: CASSLRGRDYGYTF; size: .; J: TRBJ1-2; D: .; V: TRBV27
DNA: TGTGCCTGGAGCGCCGGACAGGGAGGTCAGCCCCAGCATTTT; CDR3: CAWSAGQGGQPQHF; size: .; J: TRBJ1-5; D: TRBD1; V: TRBV30
DNA: TGTGCCAGCAGCCAAGGCGGTAATAGCAATCAGCCCCAGCATTTT; CDR3: CASSQGGNSNQPQHF; size: .; J: TRBJ1-5; D: .; V: TRBV6-5